These T cell receptor beta chains were read from a single sample in a study of neurological immune-mediated disorders. TCRdb reprocessed the 5' RACE reads with MiXCR, giving one entry per CDR3 protein. This table has 55,000 to 60,000 distinct CDR3 sequences, 3.5% appearing once. Sequenced: PBMCs. These receptors all come from a woman in her twenties or thirties with multiple sclerosis. Each CDR3 is given with its conserved first and last residue. The D gene is left open where the match is weak.

d_gene	j_gene	v_gene	CDR3aa
TRBD1	TRBJ2-2	TRBV12-3/TRBV12-4	CASSLGSSKTGNFGELFF
-	TRBJ2-1	TRBV5-1	CASSLVGQQYNEQFF
-	TRBJ1-5	TRBV5-1	CASSLNGGSNQPQHF
-	TRBJ2-3	TRBV11-2	CASSLDGGSDTQYF
TRBD2	TRBJ2-5	TRBV7-7	CASSTGLAGGPGETQYF
TRBD2	TRBJ2-3	TRBV11-2	CASSRGTSAPRTDTQYF
TRBD1	TRBJ1-1	TRBV12-3/TRBV12-4	CASSLATDRKAFF
-	TRBJ2-7	TRBV12-3/TRBV12-4	CASSRNRNPYEQYF
-	TRBJ1-4	TRBV20-1	CSAHSTAANEKLFF
-	TRBJ2-3	TRBV15	CATSRDSTDTQYF